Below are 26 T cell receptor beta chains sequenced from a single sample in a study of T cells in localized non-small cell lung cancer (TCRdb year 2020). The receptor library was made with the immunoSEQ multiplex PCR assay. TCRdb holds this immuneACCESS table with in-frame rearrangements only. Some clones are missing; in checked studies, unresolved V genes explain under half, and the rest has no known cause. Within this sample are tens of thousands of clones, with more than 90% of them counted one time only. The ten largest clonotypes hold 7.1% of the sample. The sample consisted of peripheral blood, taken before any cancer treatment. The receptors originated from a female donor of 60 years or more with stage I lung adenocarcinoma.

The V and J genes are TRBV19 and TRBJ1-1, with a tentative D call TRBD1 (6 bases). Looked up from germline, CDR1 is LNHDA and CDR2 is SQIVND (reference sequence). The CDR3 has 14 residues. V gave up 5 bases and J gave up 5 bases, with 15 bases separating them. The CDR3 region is CASSPAWGATEAFF. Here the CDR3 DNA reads TGTGCCAGTAGTCCGGCGTGGGGGGCAACTGAAGCTTTCTTT.

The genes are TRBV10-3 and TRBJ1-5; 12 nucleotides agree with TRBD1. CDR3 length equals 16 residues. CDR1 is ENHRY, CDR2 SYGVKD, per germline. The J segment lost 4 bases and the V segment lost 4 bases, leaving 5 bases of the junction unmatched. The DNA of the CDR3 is TGTGCCATCAGTGGGGAGGGACAGGGGGCGAATCAGCCCCAGCATTTT. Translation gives CAISGEGQGANQPQHF.

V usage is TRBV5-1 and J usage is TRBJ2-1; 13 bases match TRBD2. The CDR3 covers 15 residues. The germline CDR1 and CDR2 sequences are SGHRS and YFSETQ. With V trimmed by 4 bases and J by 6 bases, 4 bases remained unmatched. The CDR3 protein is CASSTTSGGANEQFF. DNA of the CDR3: TGCGCCAGCAGCACCACTAGCGGGGGGGCCAATGAGCAGTTCTTC.

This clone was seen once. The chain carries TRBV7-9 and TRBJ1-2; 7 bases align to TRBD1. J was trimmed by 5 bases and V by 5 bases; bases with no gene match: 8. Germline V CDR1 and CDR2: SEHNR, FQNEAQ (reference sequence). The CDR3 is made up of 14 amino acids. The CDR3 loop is CASSRGGTDYGYTF. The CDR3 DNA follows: TGTGCCAGCAGCCGGGGCGGGACAGATTATGGCTACACCTTC.

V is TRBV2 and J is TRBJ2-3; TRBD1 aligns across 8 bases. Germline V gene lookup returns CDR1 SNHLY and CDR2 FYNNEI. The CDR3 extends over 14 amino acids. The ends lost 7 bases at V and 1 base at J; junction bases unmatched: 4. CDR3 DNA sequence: TGTGCCAGCAAGGACAGGGTGGGCACAGATACGCAGTATTTT. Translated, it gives CASKDRVGTDTQYF.

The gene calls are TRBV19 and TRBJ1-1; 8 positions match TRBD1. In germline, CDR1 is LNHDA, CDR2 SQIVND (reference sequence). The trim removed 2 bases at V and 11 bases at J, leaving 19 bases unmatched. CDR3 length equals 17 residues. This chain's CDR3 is CASSITYQGAARVGAFF. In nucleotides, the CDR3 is TGTGCCAGTAGTATAACATACCAGGGGGCCGCAAGAGTGGGGGCTTTCTTT.

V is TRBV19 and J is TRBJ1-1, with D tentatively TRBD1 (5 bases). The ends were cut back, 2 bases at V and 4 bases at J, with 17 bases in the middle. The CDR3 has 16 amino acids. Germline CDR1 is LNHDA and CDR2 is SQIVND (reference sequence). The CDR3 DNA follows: TGTGCCAGTAGTATAAAGGCAGGGAGGTTTGGCACTGAAGCTTTCTTT. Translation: CASSIKAGRFGTEAFF. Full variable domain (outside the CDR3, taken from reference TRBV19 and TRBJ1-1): DGGITQSPKYLFRKEGQNVTLSCEQNLNHDAMYWYRQDPGQGLRLIYYSQIVNDFQKGDIAEGYSVSREKKESFPLTVTSAQKNPTAFYLCASSIKAGRFGTEAFFGQGTRLTVV.

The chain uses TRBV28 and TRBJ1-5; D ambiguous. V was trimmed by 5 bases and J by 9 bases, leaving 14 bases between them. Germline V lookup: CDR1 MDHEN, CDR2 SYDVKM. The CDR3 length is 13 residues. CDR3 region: CASSTPASRPQHF. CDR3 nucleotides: TGTGCCAGCAGTACCCCGGCCAGCCGGCCCCAGCATTTT.

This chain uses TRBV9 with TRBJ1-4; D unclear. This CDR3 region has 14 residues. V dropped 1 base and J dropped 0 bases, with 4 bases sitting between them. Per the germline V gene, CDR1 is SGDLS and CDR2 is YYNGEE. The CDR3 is CASSVQATNEKLFF. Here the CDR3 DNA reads TGTGCCAGCAGCGTACAGGCAACTAATGAAAAACTGTTTTTT.

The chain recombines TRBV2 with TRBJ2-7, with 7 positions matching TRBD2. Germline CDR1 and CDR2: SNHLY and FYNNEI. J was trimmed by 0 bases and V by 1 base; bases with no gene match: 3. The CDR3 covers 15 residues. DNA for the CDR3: TGTGCCAGCAGTGAAGGGCTAGCGGCCTCCTACGAGCAGTACGTC. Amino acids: CASSEGLAASYEQYV.

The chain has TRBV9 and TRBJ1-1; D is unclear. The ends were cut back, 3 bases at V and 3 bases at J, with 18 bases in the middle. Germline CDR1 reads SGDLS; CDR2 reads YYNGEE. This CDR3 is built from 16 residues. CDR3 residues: CASSEGSAGVDTEAFF. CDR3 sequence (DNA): TGTGCCAGCAGCGAGGGATCGGCTGGGGTAGACACTGAAGCTTTCTTT.

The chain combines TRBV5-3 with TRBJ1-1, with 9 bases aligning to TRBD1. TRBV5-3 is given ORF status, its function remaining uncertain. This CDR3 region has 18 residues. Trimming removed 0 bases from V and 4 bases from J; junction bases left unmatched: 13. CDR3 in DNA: TGTGCCAGAAGCTTGGACGGGACAGGGTTAACCAAAGGCACTGAAGCTTTCTTT. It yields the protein CARSLDGTGLTKGTEAFF.

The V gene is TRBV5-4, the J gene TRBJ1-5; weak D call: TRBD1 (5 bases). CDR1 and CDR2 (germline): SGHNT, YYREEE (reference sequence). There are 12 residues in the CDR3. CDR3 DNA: TGTGCGGTCGCCCAGGGAGATCAGCCCCAGCATTTT. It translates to CAVAQGDQPQHF.

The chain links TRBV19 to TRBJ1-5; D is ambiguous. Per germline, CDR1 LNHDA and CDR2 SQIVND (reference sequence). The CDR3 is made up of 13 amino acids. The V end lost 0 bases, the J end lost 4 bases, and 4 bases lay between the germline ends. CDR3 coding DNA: TGTGCCAGTAGTATAGATTATAATCAGCCCCAGCATTTT. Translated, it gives CASSIDYNQPQHF.

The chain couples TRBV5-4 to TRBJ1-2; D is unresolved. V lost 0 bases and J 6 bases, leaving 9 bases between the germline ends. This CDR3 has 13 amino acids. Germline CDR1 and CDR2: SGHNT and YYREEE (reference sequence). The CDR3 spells CASSLVQSDGYTF. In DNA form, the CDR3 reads TGTGCCAGCAGCTTGGTACAGTCAGATGGCTACACCTTC.

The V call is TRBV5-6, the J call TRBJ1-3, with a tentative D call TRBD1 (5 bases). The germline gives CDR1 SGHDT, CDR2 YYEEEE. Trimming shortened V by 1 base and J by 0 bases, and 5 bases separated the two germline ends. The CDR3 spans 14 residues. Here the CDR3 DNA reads TGTGCCAGCAGCTTGACAGGCTCTGGAAACACCATATATTTT. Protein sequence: CASSLTGSGNTIYF.

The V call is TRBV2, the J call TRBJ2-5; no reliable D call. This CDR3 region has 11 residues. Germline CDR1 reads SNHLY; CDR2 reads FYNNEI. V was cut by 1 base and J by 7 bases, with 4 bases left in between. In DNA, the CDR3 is TGTGCCAGCAGTGAAGACGGGACCCAGTACTTC. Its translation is CASSEDGTQYF.

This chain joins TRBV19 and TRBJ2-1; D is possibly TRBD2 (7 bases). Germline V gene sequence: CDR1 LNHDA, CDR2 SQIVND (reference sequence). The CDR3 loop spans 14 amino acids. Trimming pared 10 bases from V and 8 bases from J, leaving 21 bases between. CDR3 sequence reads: CATRPLSGGDEQFF. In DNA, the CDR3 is TGTGCCACCCGCCCGTTGTCGGGGGGCGATGAGCAGTTCTTC.

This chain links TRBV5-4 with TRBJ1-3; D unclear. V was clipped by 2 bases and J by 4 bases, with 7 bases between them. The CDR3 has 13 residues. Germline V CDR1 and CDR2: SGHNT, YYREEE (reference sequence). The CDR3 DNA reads TGTGCCAGCAGCTTCGCGCTGGGAAACACCATATATTTT. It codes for CASSFALGNTIYF.

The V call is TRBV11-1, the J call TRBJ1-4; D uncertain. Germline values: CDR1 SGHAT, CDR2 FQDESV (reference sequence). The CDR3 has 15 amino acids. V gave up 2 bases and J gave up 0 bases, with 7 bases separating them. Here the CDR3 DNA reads TGTGCCAGCAGCTTACCCACACCAACTAATGAAAAACTGTTTTTT. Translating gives CASSLPTPTNEKLFF.

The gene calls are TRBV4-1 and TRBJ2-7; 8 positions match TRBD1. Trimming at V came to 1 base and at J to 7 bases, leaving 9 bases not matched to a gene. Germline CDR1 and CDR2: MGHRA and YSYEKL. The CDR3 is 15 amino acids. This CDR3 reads CASSQGQGTRREQYF. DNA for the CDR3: TGCGCCAGCAGCCAAGGACAGGGGACCCGACGAGAGCAGTACTTC.

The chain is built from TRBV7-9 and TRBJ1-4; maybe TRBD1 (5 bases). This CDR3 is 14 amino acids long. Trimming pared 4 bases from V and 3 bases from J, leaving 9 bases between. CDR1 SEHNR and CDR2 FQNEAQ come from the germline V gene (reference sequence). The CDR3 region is CASSSGHSNEKLFF. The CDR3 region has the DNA TGTGCCAGCAGCTCCGGACACTCTAATGAAAAACTGTTTTTT. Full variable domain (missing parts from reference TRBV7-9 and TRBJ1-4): DTGVSQNPRHKITKRGQNVTFRCDPISEHNRLYWYRQTLGQGPEFLTYFQNEAQLEKSRLLSDRFSAERPKGSFSTLEIQRTEQGDSAMYLCASSSGHSNEKLFFGSGTQLSVL.

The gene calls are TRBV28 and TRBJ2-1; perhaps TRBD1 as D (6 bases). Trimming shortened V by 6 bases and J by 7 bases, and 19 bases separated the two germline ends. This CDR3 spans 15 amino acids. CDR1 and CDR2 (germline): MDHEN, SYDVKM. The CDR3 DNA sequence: TGTGCCAGCAGAACTCCCAATTGGCAGGGGAATGAGCAGTTCTTC. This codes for CASRTPNWQGNEQFF.

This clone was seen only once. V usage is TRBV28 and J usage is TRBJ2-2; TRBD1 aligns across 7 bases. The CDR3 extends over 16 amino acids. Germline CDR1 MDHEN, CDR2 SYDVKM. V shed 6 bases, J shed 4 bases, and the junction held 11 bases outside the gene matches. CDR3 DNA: TGTGCCAGCAGACACGACAGGGTTAATCTCACCGGGGAGCTGTTTTTT. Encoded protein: CASRHDRVNLTGELFF.

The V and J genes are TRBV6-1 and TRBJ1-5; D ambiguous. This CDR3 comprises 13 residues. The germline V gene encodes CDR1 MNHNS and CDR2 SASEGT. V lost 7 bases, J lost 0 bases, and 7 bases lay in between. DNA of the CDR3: TGTGCCAGCAATACGTATAGCAATCAGCCCCAGCATTTT. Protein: CASNTYSNQPQHF.

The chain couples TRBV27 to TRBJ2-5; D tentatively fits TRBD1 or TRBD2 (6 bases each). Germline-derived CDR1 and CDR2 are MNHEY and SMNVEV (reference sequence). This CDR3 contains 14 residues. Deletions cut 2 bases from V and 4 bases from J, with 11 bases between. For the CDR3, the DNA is TGTGCCAGCAGTTTAGGGGGGCGAGGAGAGACCCAGTACTTC. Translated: CASSLGGRGETQYF.